The 6 T cell receptor beta chains reported below all come from one sample, sequenced in a study of cytomegalovirus exposure and HLA in healthy donors. Primers: 60 Vbeta forward and 13 Jbeta reverse. The protocol was immunoSEQ multiplex PCR, while the TCRdb copy is restricted to in-frame clones and leaves out a portion. The sample has about 93,000 clones, approximately 60% seen once. The sequenced material came from PBMCs. The source of these receptors is a boy younger than 18 in good health and CMV-seropositive.

J is TRBJ2-2 and V is TRBV23-1, with D possibly TRBD1 on 5 matching bases. TRBV23-1 is annotated as an ORF whose role is uncertain. This CDR3 contains 15 residues. The V gene lost 7 bases and the J gene lost 4 bases, with 16 bases spanning the gap. The CDR3 spells CASTPDTPGTGELFF. CDR3 nucleotide sequence: TGCGCCAGCACCCCGGACACGCCGGGCACCGGGGAGCTGTTTTTT.

A note on this clone: Other DNA sequences of this sample code for an identical CDR3. This chain joins TRBV9 and TRBJ1-1; 9 bases fit TRBD1. V shed 3 bases, J shed 5 bases, and the junction held 8 bases outside the gene matches. CDR3 length equals 15 residues. Germline V CDR1 and CDR2: SGDLS, YYNGEE. CDR3 nucleotides: TGTGCCAGCAGCGCTACGGACAGGGGAGTTACTGAAGCTTTCTTT. Protein sequence: CASSATDRGVTEAFF.

The chain joins TRBV6-1 to TRBJ1-5, with D possibly matching TRBD1 (5 bases). The V gene lost 2 bases and the J gene lost 0 bases, with 8 bases spanning the gap. This CDR3 spans 15 amino acids. CDR1 is MNHNS and CDR2 is SASEGT in the germline V gene. CDR3 residues: CASSELGHSNQPQHF. Here the CDR3 DNA reads TGTGCCAGCAGTGAACTGGGGCATAGCAATCAGCCCCAGCATTTT.

This chain joins TRBV7-9 and TRBJ2-5; D is perhaps TRBD1 (8 bases). The CDR3 has 15 residues. Germline V gives CDR1 SEHNR, CDR2 FQNEAQ (reference sequence). V lost 4 bases and J lost 5, with 17 bases in between. The CDR3 nucleotides are TGTGCCAGCAGCTACCGGGACAGGCGGGGGGAGACCCAGTACTTC. As protein: CASSYRDRRGETQYF.

The J gene is TRBJ2-7, the V gene TRBV5-3, with a weak D call TRBD2 (6 bases). TRBV5-3 is reported as an ORF; its role is uncertain. V dropped 4 bases and J dropped 3 bases, with 20 bases sitting between them. The CDR3 is made up of 16 amino acids. The CDR3 is CARSPIIRGLSYEQYF. The DNA of the CDR3 is TGTGCCAGAAGCCCTATAATCCGGGGACTGAGCTACGAGCAGTACTTC.

The rearrangement joins TRBV5-8 to TRBJ2-7, with 7 bases aligning to TRBD1. With 3 bases clipped from V and 1 base from J, the junction kept 7 bases outside the gene matches. The CDR3 loop spans 15 amino acids. Germline-derived CDR1 and CDR2 are SGHTS and YDEGEE. The CDR3 sequence: CASSWNRGPSYEQYF. In nucleotides, the CDR3 is TGTGCCAGCAGCTGGAACAGGGGCCCTTCCTACGAGCAGTACTTC.